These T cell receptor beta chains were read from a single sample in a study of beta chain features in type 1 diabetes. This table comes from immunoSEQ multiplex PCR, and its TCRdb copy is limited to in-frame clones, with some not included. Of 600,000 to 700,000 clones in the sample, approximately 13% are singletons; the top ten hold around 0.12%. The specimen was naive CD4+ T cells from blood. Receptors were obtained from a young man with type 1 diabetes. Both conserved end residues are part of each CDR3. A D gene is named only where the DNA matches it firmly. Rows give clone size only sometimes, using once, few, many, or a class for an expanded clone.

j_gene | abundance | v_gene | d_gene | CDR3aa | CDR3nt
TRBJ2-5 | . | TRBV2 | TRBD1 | CAGRQGVEETQYF | TGTGCCGGCCGACAGGGGGTGGAAGAGACCCAGTACTTC
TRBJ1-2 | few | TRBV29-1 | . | CSVEDGGYGYTF | TGCAGCGTTGAAGACGGGGGGTATGGCTACACCTTC
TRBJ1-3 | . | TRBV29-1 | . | CSVGAITGNTIYF | TGCAGCGTTGGGGCTATTACTGGAAACACCATATATTTT
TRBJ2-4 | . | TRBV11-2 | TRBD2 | CASSSPPLAGGNIQYF | TGTGCCAGCAGCTCTCCCCCTCTAGCGGGGGGAAACATTCAGTACTTC
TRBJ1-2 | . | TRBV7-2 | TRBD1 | CASSLVQGVDYGYTF | TGTGCCAGCAGCTTAGTGCAGGGGGTTGACTATGGCTACACCTTC
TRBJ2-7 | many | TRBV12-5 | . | CASVTQGGYEQYF | TGTGCTAGTGTTACCCAAGGAGGCTACGAGCAGTACTTC
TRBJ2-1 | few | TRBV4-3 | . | CASSQDNLGRSYNEQFF | TGCGCCAGCAGCCAAGATAATCTTGGACGCTCCTACAATGAGCAGTTCTTC
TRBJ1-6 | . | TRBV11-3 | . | CASSRDASNSPLHF | TGTGCCAGCAGCCGGGACGCCTCAAATTCACCCCTCCACTTT
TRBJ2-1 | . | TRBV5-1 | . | CASSLEGNSYNEQFF | TGCGCCAGCAGCTTGGAGGGTAACTCCTACAATGAGCAGTTCTTC
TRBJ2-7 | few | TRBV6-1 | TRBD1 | CASSGPGTGRNYEQYF | TGTGCCAGCAGTGGCCCCGGGACAGGGAGGAACTACGAGCAGTACTTC